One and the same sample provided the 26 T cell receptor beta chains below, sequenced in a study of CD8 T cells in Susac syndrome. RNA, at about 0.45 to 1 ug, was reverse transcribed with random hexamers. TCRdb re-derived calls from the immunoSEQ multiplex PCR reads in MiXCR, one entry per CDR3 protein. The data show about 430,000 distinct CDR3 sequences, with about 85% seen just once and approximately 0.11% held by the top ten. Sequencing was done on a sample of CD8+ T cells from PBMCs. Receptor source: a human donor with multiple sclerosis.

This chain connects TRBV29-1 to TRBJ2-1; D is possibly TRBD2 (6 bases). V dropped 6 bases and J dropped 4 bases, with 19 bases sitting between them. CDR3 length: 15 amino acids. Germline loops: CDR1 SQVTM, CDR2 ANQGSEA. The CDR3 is CSVVGLRYPYNEQFF. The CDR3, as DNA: TGCAGCGTGGTGGGACTCCGGTACCCTTACAATGAGCAGTTCTTC.

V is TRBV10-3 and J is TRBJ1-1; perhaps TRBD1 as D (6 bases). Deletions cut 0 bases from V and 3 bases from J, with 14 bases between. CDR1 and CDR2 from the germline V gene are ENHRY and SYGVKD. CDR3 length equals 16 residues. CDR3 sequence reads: CAISESLAEGDTEAFF. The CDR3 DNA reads TGTGCCATCAGTGAGTCATTAGCCGAGGGGGACACTGAAGCTTTCTTT.

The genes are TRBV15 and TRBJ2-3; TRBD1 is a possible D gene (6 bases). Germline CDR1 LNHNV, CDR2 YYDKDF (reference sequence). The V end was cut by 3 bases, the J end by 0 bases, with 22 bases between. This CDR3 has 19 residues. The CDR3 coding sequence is TGTGCCACCAGCAGGACCGGGGAACCGTTGGACAGCAGCACAGATACGCAGTATTTT. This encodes CATSRTGEPLDSSTDTQYF.

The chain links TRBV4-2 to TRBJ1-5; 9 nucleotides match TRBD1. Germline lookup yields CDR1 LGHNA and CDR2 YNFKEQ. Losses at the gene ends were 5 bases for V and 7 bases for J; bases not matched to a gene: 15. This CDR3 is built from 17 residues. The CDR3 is CASSAKPGTGLWQPQHF. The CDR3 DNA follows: TGTGCCAGCAGCGCGAAACCAGGGACAGGGCTTTGGCAGCCCCAGCATTTT.

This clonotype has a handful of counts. The CDR3 spells CASMREGGGETQYF. For the CDR3, the DNA is TGTGCCAGCATGCGGGAGGGTGGGGGAGAGACCCAGTACTTC. V is TRBV2 and J is TRBJ2-5; TRBD2 matches at 9 bases. Unmatched junction bases numbered 7, after V lost 7 bases and J lost 4 bases. CDR1 and CDR2 (germline): SNHLY, FYNNEI. This CDR3 region has 14 residues.

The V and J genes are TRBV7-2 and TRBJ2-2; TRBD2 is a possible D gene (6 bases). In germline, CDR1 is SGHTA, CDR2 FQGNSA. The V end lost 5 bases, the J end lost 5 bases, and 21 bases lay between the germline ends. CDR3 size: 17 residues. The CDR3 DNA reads TGTGCCAGCAGCCACCCGGGAGTGACCCGACAGACCGGGGAGCTGTTTTTT. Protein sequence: CASSHPGVTRQTGELFF.

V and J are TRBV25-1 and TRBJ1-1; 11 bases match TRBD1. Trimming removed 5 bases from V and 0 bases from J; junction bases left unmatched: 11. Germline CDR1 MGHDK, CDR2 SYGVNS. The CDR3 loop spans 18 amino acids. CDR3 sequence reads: CASSSNPGTGGLNTEAFF. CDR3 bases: TGTGCCAGCAGTTCAAATCCCGGGACAGGGGGACTGAACACTGAAGCTTTCTTT.

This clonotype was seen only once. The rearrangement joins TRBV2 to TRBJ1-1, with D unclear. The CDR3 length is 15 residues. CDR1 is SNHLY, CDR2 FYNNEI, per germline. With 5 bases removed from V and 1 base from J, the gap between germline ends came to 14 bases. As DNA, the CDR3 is TGTGCCAGCAGTCGCCGAACAGAGGCGAACACTGAAGCTTTCTTT. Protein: CASSRRTEANTEAFF.

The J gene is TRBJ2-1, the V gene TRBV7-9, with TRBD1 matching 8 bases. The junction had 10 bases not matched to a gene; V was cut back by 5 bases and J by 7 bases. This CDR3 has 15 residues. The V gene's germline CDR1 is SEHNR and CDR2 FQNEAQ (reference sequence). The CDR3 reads CASSPIVDRVNEQFF. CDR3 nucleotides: TGTGCCAGCAGCCCTATCGTGGACAGGGTGAATGAGCAGTTCTTC.

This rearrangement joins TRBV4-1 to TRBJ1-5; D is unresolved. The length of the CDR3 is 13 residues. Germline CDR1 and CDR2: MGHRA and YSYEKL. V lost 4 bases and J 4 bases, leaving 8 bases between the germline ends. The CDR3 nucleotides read TGCGCCAGCAGCCCCGACCTAAATCAGCCCCAGCATTTT. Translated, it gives CASSPDLNQPQHF.

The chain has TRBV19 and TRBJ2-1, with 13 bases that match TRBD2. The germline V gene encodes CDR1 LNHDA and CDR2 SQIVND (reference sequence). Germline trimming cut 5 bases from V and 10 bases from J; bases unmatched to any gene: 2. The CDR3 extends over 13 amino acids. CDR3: CASSAGLAGEQFF. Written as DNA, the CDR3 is TGTGCCAGTAGTGCGGGACTAGCGGGAGAGCAGTTCTTC.

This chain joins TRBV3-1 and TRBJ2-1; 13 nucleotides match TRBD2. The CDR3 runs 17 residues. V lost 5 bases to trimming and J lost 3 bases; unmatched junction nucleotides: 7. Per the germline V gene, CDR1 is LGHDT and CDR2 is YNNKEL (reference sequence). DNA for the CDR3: TGTGCCAGCAGCAACCCGGGACTAGCGGGGTTCTACAATGAGCAGTTCTTC. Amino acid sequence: CASSNPGLAGFYNEQFF.

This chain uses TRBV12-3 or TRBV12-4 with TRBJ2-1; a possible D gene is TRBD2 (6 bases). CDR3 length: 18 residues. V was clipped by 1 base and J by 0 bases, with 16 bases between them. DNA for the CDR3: TGTGCCAGCAGTTTAGAGGTATGGGCGGGGAGCTCCTACAATGAGCAGTTCTTC. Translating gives CASSLEVWAGSSYNEQFF.

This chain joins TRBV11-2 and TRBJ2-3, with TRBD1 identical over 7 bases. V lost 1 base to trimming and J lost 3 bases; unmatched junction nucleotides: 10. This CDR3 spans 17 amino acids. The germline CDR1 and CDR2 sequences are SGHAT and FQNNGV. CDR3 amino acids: CASSLGVSRGLTDTQYF. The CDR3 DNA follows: TGTGCCAGCAGCTTAGGAGTATCGAGGGGGCTGACAGATACGCAGTATTTT.

This chain's CDR3 is CASSWEGKHYGYTF. Written as DNA, the CDR3 is TGCGCCAGCAGCTGGGAAGGGAAGCACTATGGCTACACCTTC. The V call is TRBV5-1, the J call TRBJ1-2; D not resolved. The CDR3 covers 14 residues. Trimming left V 3 bases short and J 3 bases short, with 12 bases between. Germline V gives CDR1 SGHRS, CDR2 YFSETQ.

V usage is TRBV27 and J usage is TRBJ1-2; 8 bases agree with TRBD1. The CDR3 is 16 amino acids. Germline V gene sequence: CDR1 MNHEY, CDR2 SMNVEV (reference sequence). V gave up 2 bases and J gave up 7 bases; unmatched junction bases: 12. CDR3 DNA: TGTGCCAGCAGTTTAGGAACGGGACAGGAGTACTTTGGCTACACCTTC. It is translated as CASSLGTGQEYFGYTF.

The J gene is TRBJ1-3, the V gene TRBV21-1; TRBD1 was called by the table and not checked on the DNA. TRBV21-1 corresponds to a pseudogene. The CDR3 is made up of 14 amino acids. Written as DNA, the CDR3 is TGTGCCAGCATCCACAGGGTTTCGGGAAACACCATATATTTT. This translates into CASIHRVSGNTIYF.

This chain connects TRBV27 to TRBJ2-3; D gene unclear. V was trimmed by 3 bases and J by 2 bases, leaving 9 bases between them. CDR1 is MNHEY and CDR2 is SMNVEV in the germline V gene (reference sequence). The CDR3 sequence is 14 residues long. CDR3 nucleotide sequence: TGTGCCAGCAGTTTCGGCTTAACCACAGATACGCAGTATTTT. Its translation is CASSFGLTTDTQYF.

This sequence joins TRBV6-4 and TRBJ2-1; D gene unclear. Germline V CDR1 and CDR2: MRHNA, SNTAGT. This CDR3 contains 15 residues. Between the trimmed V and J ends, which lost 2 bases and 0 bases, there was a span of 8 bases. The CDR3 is CASSDGRSSYNEQFF. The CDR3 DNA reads TGTGCCAGCAGTGACGGTAGGTCCTCCTACAATGAGCAGTTCTTC.

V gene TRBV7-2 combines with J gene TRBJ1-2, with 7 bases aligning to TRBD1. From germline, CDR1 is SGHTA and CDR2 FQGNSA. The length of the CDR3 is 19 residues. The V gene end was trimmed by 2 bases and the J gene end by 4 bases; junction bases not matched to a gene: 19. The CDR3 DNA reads TGTGCCAGCAGCTTACCTCGGGGCAGGGGGTTTTTTCGAGGCTATGGCTACACCTTC. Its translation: CASSLPRGRGFFRGYGYTF.

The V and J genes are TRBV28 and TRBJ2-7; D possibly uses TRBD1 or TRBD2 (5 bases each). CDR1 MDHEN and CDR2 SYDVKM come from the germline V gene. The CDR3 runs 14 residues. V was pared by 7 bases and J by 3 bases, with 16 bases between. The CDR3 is CASTSWDEYYEQYF. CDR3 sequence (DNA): TGTGCCAGCACTTCTTGGGACGAATACTACGAGCAGTACTTC.

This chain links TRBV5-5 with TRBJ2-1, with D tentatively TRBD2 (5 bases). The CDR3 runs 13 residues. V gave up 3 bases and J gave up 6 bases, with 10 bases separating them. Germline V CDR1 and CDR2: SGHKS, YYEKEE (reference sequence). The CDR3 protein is CASSSTEVNEQFF. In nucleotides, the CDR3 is TGTGCCAGCAGCTCTACGGAGGTCAATGAGCAGTTCTTC.

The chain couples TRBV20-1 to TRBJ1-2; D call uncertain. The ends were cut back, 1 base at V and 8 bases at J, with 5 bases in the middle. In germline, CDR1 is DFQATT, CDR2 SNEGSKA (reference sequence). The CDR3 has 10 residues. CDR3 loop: CSARGEGYTF. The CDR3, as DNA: TGCAGTGCTAGAGGGGAGGGCTACACCTTC.

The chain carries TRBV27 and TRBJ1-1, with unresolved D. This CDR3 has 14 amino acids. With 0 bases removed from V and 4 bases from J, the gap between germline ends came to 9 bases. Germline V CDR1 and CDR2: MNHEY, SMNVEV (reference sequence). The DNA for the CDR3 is TGTGCCAGCAGTTTATCGATGAGAACCACTGAAGCTTTCTTT. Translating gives CASSLSMRTTEAFF.

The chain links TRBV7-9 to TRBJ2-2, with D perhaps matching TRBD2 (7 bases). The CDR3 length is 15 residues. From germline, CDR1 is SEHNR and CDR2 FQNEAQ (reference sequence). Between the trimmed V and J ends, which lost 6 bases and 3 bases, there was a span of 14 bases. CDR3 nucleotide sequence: TGTGCCAGCAGATCGGGGGGCCGGCACACCGGGGAGCTGTTTTTT. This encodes CASRSGGRHTGELFF.

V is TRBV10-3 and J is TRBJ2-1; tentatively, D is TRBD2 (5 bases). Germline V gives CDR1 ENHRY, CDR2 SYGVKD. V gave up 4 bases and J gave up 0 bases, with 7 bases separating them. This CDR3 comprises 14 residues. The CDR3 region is CAISAGISYNEQFF. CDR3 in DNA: TGTGCCATCAGTGCGGGAATCTCCTACAATGAGCAGTTCTTC.